This T cell receptor (beta chain) was captured in a study of glioma-infiltrating T cells after dendritic cell vaccination. In germline, CDR1 is LNHDA, CDR2 SQIVND (reference sequence). With 0 bases removed from V and 12 bases from J, the gap between germline ends came to 8 bases. The CDR3 has 11 amino acids. Time point reported: after dendritic cell vaccination, including at tumor progression/relapse. TCRB CDR3 was amplified from 2 ug genomic DNA or less. The PCR used 60 V beta and 13 J beta primers. TCRdb's copy holds only in-frame clones and misses some; the assay was immunoSEQ multiplex PCR. The sample holds 20,000 to 30,000 clones; roughly nine tenths are singletons and the top ten take under 3%.

This chain connects TRBV19 to TRBJ1-1; D not certain. The sample consisted of blood, taken after dendritic cell vaccination. The sequence was collected from a human donor with glioblastoma. This chain's CDR3 is CASSIDAYPFF. The CDR3 bases are TGTGCCAGTAGTATAGATGCGTATCCTTTCTTT.